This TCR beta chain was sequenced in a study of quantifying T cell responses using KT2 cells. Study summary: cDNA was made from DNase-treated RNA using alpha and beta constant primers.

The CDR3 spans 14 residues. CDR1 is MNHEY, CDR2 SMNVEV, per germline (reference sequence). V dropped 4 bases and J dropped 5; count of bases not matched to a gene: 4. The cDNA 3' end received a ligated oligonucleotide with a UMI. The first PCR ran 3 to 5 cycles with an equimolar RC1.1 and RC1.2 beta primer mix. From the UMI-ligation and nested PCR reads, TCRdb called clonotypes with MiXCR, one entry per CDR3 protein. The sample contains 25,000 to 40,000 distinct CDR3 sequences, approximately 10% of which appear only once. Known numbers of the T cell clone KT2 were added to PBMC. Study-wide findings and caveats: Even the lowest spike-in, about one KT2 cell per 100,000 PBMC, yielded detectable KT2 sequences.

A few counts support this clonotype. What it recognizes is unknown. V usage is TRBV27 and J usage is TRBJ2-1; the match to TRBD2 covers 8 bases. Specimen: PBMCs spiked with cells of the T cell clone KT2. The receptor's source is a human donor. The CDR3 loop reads CASSWGGRHNEQFF. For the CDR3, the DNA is TGTGCCAGCAGTTGGGGCGGGAGGCACAATGAGCAGTTCTTC.